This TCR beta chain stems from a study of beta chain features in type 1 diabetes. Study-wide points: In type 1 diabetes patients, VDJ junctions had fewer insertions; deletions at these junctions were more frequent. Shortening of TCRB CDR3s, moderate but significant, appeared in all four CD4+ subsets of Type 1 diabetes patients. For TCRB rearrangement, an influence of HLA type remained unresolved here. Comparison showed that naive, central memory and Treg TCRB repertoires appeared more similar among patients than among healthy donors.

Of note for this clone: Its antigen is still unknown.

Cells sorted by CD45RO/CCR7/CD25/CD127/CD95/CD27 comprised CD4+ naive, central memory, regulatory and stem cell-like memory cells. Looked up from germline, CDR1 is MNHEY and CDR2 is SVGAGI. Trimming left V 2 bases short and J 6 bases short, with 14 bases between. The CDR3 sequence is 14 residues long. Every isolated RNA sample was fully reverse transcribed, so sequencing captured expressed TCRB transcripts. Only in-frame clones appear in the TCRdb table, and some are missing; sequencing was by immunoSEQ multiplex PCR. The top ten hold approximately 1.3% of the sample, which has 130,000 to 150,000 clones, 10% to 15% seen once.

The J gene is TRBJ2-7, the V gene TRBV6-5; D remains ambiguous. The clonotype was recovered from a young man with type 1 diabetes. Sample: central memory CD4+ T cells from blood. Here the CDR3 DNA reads TGTGCCAGCAGTTACCTTGGACCCTCACCCGAGCAGTACTTC. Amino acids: CASSYLGPSPEQYF.